These 18 T cell receptor beta chains originate from one sample sequenced in a study of T cell repertoires in aging, cancer and after chemotherapy. Rearranged V-D-J TRB sequences were amplified with a mixed TRB-A/B primer pool. One entry per CDR3 protein, called by TCRdb with MiXCR from the multiplex PCR reads. The repertoire holds about 10,000 distinct CDR3 sequences, with under 45% as singletons. Amplification of TCR beta used genomic DNA extracted from peripheral blood. Sequencing used blood. The origin of the receptors is a human donor in good health.

This CDR3 reads CASSPGQGLSPLHF. The CDR3 DNA reads TGTGCCAGCAGCCCCGGACAGGGACTTTCACCCCTCCACTTT. The chain joins TRBV12-3 or TRBV12-4 to TRBJ1-6, with 8 bases that match TRBD1. The CDR3 sequence is 14 residues long. V gave up 6 bases and J gave up 9 bases; unmatched junction bases: 7.

The chain combines TRBV20-1 with TRBJ2-2; possibly TRBD2 for D (6 bases). The CDR3 is 12 residues long. Germline V lookup: CDR1 DFQATT, CDR2 SNEGSKA (reference sequence). The ends were cut back, 3 bases at V and 5 bases at J, with 7 bases in the middle. In DNA form, the CDR3 reads TGCAGTGCTAGCGGGGGTACCGGGGAGCTGTTTTTT. This gives the protein CSASGGTGELFF.

There are a few counts of this clonotype. The chain employs TRBV30 and TRBJ1-1; 8 positions agree with TRBD1. Per the germline V gene, CDR1 is GTSNPN and CDR2 is SVGIG (reference sequence). CDR3 length equals 13 residues. J was trimmed by 3 bases and V by 3 bases; bases with no gene match: 3. CDR3 region: CAWRRTGYTEAFF. In DNA, the CDR3 is TGTGCCTGGAGGAGGACAGGGTACACTGAAGCTTTCTTT. Using reference TRBV30 and TRBJ1-1 for the parts outside the CDR3, the full variable domain is SQTIHQWPATLVQPVGSPLSLECTVEGTSNPNLYWYRQAAGRGLQLLFYSVGIGQISSEVPQNLSASRPQDRQFILSSKKLLLSDSGFYLCAWRRTGYTEAFFGQGTRLTVV.

Concerning this clonotype: The CDR3 end shows no conserved phenylalanine or tryptophan, and so a read error is likely. CDR3 nucleotides: TGTGCCAGTAGTAGGGTCCCGGGACTAGCCTCCTACAATGAGCAGTTCTTA. Its protein product is CASSRVPGLASYNEQFL. This rearrangement joins TRBV19 to TRBJ2-1; TRBD2 aligns across 9 bases. Trimming at V came to 4 bases and at J to 0 bases, leaving 7 bases not matched to a gene. CDR3 length: 17 residues. The germline V gene has CDR1 LNHDA and CDR2 SQIVND (reference sequence).

This chain connects TRBV11-1 to TRBJ2-7; 10 nucleotides line up with TRBD1. The V gene end was trimmed by 5 bases and the J gene end by 3 bases; junction bases not matched to a gene: 4. Germline-derived CDR1 and CDR2 are SGHAT and FQDESV (reference sequence). The CDR3 is 14 amino acids. CDR3 region: CASSLGQGLYEQYV. In nucleotides, the CDR3 is TGTGCCAGCAGCCTGGGACAGGGGCTCTACGAGCAGTACGTC.

This chain joins TRBV15 and TRBJ1-2; D is ambiguous. Per the germline V gene, CDR1 is LNHNV and CDR2 is YYDKDF (reference sequence). This CDR3 is built from 12 residues. The germline V and J ends were trimmed by 0 bases and 4 bases, with 3 bases remaining between them. CDR3 bases: TGTGCCACCAGCAGAGAGCCCTATGGCTACACCTTC. Its translation is CATSREPYGYTF. The full variable domain, completed using reference TRBV15 and TRBJ1-2, is DAMVIQNPRYQVTQFGKPVTLSCSQTLNHNVMYWYQQKSSQAPKLLFHYYDKDFNNEADTPDNFQSRRPNTSFCFLDIRSPGLGDTAMYLCATSREPYGYTFGSGTRLTVV.

The chain carries TRBV20-1 and TRBJ1-6, with a tentative D call TRBD1 (6 bases). V was pared by 4 bases and J by 11 bases, with 18 bases between. This CDR3 has 14 residues. The germline CDR1 and CDR2 sequences are DFQATT and SNEGSKA (reference sequence). In nucleotides, the CDR3 is TGCAGTGCTATCCTCCCTGGCCAGGGGACACCCCTCCACTTT. Amino acids: CSAILPGQGTPLHF.

The chain combines TRBV30 with TRBJ2-5; no firm D call. This CDR3 spans 11 amino acids. The germline V gene has CDR1 GTSNPN and CDR2 SVGIG (reference sequence). V was shortened by 3 bases and J by 8 bases, with 10 bases between the two germline ends. The CDR3 DNA reads TGTGCCTGGAGATCCAGTGGAACCCAGTACTTC. This sequence encodes CAWRSSGTQYF.

This clonotype was recorded a few times. The CDR3 nucleotides read TGTGCCAGCAGCCAGACAGGGTCTCTGGGCACAGATACGCAGTATTTT. The encoded protein is CASSQTGSLGTDTQYF. The V and J genes are TRBV5-5 and TRBJ2-3; TRBD1 aligns across 7 bases. Trimming took 4 bases from V and 1 from J; bases not matched to a gene: 9. Germline V gene sequence: CDR1 SGHKS, CDR2 YYEKEE (reference sequence). This CDR3 contains 16 residues.

The chain links TRBV12-3 or TRBV12-4 to TRBJ2-3; D is tentatively TRBD1 or TRBD2 (6 bases each). The CDR3 runs to 14 residues. V dropped 3 bases and J dropped 0 bases, with 7 bases sitting between them. CDR3 protein: CASSFGGSTDTQYF. In DNA form, the CDR3 reads TGTGCCAGCAGTTTCGGGGGCAGCACAGATACGCAGTATTTT.

This chain joins TRBV30 and TRBJ1-5; D unresolved. Deletions cut 1 base from V and 3 bases from J, with 10 bases between. The CDR3 loop spans 14 amino acids. Germline V gives CDR1 GTSNPN, CDR2 SVGIG (reference sequence). This CDR3 reads CAWSEDGYNQPQHF. Written as DNA, the CDR3 is TGTGCCTGGAGTGAGGATGGGTACAATCAGCCCCAGCATTTT.

This chain connects TRBV7-3 to TRBJ2-3; D may correspond to TRBD1 or TRBD2 (5 bases each). Germline V gene sequence: CDR1 SGHTA, CDR2 FQGTGA. The CDR3 is 18 amino acids. V shed 5 bases and J shed 3 bases, with 24 bases lying between them. In nucleotides, the CDR3 is TGTGCCAGCAGCCAAGATCCTCCAGGGACGCAGGAGACAGATACGCAGTATTTT. It encodes CASSQDPPGTQETDTQYF.

V usage is TRBV20-1 and J usage is TRBJ2-5, with unresolved D. The CDR3 is made up of 13 amino acids. The V and J ends lost 1 base and 4 bases respectively, with 10 bases between them. Germline V gene lookup returns CDR1 DFQATT and CDR2 SNEGSKA (reference sequence). The CDR3 loop reads CSARGWGRETQYF. The DNA of the CDR3 is TGCAGTGCTAGAGGGTGGGGTCGAGAGACCCAGTACTTC.

The chain combines TRBV28 with TRBJ2-3; 13 bases are a match to TRBD2. J lost 0 bases, V lost 6 bases, and 0 bases had no gene match. The CDR3 sequence is 15 residues long. Germline loops: CDR1 MDHEN, CDR2 SYDVKM. The CDR3 loop reads CASRTSGGSTDTQYF. In DNA form, the CDR3 reads TGTGCCAGCAGGACTAGCGGGGGGAGCACAGATACGCAGTATTTT.

This clonotype occurred a few times. The rearrangement uses TRBV19 and TRBJ2-7, with D uncertain. From germline, CDR1 is LNHDA and CDR2 SQIVND (reference sequence). The CDR3 has 14 residues. Trimming took 4 bases from V and 1 from J, leaving 11 bases between them. CDR3 in amino acids: CASSKDRPSYEQYV. The CDR3 nucleotides are TGTGCCAGTAGTAAGGACCGACCTTCCTACGAGCAGTACGTC.

The gene calls are TRBV6-5 and TRBJ1-2; 7 bases are shared with TRBD1. Germline assignment: CDR1 MNHEY and CDR2 SVGAGI. This CDR3 comprises 14 residues. Trimming removed 6 bases from V and 3 bases from J; junction bases left unmatched: 7. CDR3 sequence reads: CASRPTGRHYGYTF. CDR3 nucleotides: TGTGCCAGCAGACCGACAGGGAGGCACTATGGCTACACCTTC.

The chain links TRBV3-1 to TRBJ2-5; a possible D gene is TRBD2 (6 bases). The CDR3 sequence is 13 residues long. V gave up 4 bases and J gave up 4 bases, with 10 bases separating them. Per germline, CDR1 LGHDT and CDR2 YNNKEL (reference sequence). CDR3 amino acids: CASSRRGPETQYF. The CDR3 region has the DNA TGTGCCAGCAGCCGGAGGGGACCAGAGACCCAGTACTTC.

This clonotype was observed a handful of times. The chain links TRBV7-2 to TRBJ2-7, with D possibly TRBD2 on 5 matching bases. Germline loops: CDR1 SGHTA, CDR2 FQGNSA. Trimming took off 4 bases at V and 2 bases at J, with 9 bases between the two ends. This CDR3 is built from 13 residues. CDR3 loop: CASSSGRTYEQYF. The CDR3 nucleotides read TGTGCCAGCAGCTCTGGGAGAACCTACGAGCAGTACTTC.